The 21 T cell receptor beta chains reported below all come from one sample, sequenced in a study of breast tumors, draining lymph nodes, adjacent tissues (TCRdb year 2016). The protocol used for the library was multiplex PCR. Data came from an Illumina HiSeq 2000. TCRdb redid the processing of the public reads, applying fastp at Q25 and MiXCR, and retained in-frame beta chains. Merged by CDR3 protein, the rows form single entries marked with the most common genes and DNA. The sample table shows 150,000 to 200,000 distinct CDR3 sequences, and about 30% are seen once. 4% to 5.5% of the sample goes to the ten largest clones. Lymph node samples came from the axillary draining lymph nodes of breast cancer patients. Sequencing was carried out using axillary lymph node tissue. The receptors come from a female donor with breast cancer. Some clones in this sample may be carry-over from other donors' samples.

This clonotype showed up many times. The V gene is TRBV10-3, the J gene TRBJ2-6; D is possibly TRBD1 or TRBD2 (5 bases each). The germline V and J ends were trimmed by 6 bases and 0 bases, with 12 bases remaining between them. Per the germline V gene, CDR1 is ENHRY and CDR2 is SYGVKD. CDR3 length equals 16 residues. Here the CDR3 DNA reads TGTGCCATCAGCCCCGTTGGGGGCTCTGGGGCCAACGTCCTGACTTTC. Protein: CAISPVGGSGANVLTF.

The V call is TRBV7-9, the J call TRBJ2-5; the D gene is possibly TRBD2 (6 bases). This CDR3 spans 14 amino acids. Germline CDR1 reads SEHNR; CDR2 reads FQNEAQ (reference sequence). V lost 5 bases and J lost 4, with 14 bases in between. CDR3 sequence reads: CASSVRDGGETQYF. The CDR3 DNA reads TGTGCCAGCAGCGTCAGGGACGGGGGAGAGACCCAGTACTTC. Based on the CDR3 plus reference TRBV7-9 and TRBJ2-5, the full variable domain is DTGVSQNPRHKITKRGQNVTFRCDPISEHNRLYWYRQTLGQGPEFLTYFQNEAQLEKSRLLSDRFSAERPKGSFSTLEIQRTEQGDSAMYLCASSVRDGGETQYFGPGTRLLVL.

There are a few counts of this clonotype. A much larger clone differs from this one at a single base, so this may be a read error. The chain uses TRBV5-6 and TRBJ1-4; TRBD1 matches 11 bases. Trimming cost V 4 bases and J 7 bases; bases outside gene matches: 12. From germline, CDR1 is SGHDT and CDR2 YYEEEE. The CDR3 length is 17 residues. CDR3 protein: CASSPIGQGASSEKLFF. The CDR3 nucleotides read TGTGCCAGCAGCCCCATCGGACAGGGGGCCAGCTCTGAAAAACTGTTTTTT.

This clonotype was recorded at least ten times. The V and J genes are TRBV7-9 and TRBJ1-6; D gene unclear. The CDR3 contains 17 residues. Germline CDR1 SEHNR, CDR2 FQNEAQ (reference sequence). V gave up 1 base and J gave up 5 bases, with 15 bases separating them. The CDR3 DNA is TGTGCCAGCAGCTTAGAATTCGCCGGCACTCATAATTCACCCCTCCACTTT. Translated, it gives CASSLEFAGTHNSPLHF.

The rearrangement uses TRBV27 and TRBJ2-7; 9 bases fit TRBD1. Germline V lookup: CDR1 MNHEY, CDR2 SMNVEV (reference sequence). The junction had 15 bases not matched to a gene; V was cut back by 3 bases and J by 6 bases. The CDR3 has 17 amino acids. The CDR3 DNA sequence: TGTGCCAGCAGTTTGTGGACGGGACAGGGTCTTAAGGGCGAGCAGTACTTC. Its protein is CASSLWTGQGLKGEQYF.

This clonotype was detected many times. V usage is TRBV7-8 and J usage is TRBJ2-1; 13 positions agree with TRBD2. This CDR3 spans 16 amino acids. V was clipped by 4 bases and J by 4 bases; unmatched bases: 4. Per the germline V gene, CDR1 is SGHVS and CDR2 is FQNEAQ. Here the CDR3 reads CASSSGTSGAYNEQFF. CDR3 coding DNA: TGTGCCAGCAGCTCCGGGACTAGCGGGGCATACAATGAGCAGTTCTTC.

As concerns this clonotype: An end of the junction does not agree with germline; a read error may underlie this. The chain recombines TRBV5-6 with TRBJ1-2; unclear D gene. The CDR3 spans 16 residues. CDR1 is SGHDT and CDR2 is YYEEEE in the germline V gene. The CDR3 DNA is TGTGTCAGCAGCTCTCTTTTGTCCGAGACACTAAATGGCTACACCTTC. This translates into CVSSSLLSETLNGYTF.

The sample holds a few counts of this clonotype. The chain employs TRBV30 and TRBJ1-2, with TRBD1 identical over 10 bases. The CDR3 is 15 amino acids. The germline CDR1 and CDR2 sequences are GTSNPN and SVGIG (reference sequence). V was pared by 2 bases and J by 4 bases, with 7 bases of the junction left unmatched. The CDR3 DNA follows: TGTGCCTGGAGTAAAAGGGGACAGGGGTCCTATGGCTACACCTTC. It specifies CAWSKRGQGSYGYTF.

The chain recombines TRBV15 with TRBJ1-5; 7 bases match TRBD1. Germline trimming cut 3 bases from V and 7 bases from J; bases unmatched to any gene: 3. Looked up from germline, CDR1 is LNHNV and CDR2 is YYDKDF (reference sequence). The CDR3 extends over 13 amino acids. The CDR3 coding sequence is TGTGCCACCAGCAGCCAAGGGGGCCAGCCCCAGCATTTT. Residues: CATSSQGGQPQHF.

The genes are TRBV20-1 and TRBJ1-2; weak D call: TRBD1 (6 bases). The CDR3 loop spans 15 amino acids. With 5 bases removed from V and 7 bases from J, the gap between germline ends came to 23 bases. From germline, CDR1 is DFQATT and CDR2 SNEGSKA (reference sequence). CDR3 protein: CSASVPGADLLGYTF. The CDR3 region has the DNA TGCAGTGCTTCGGTTCCGGGGGCCGACCTCCTTGGCTACACCTTC.

The chain recombines TRBV6-5 with TRBJ1-1; 11 nucleotides align to TRBD1. V lost 6 bases and J lost 2; bases outside the gene matches: 11. The CDR3 runs to 17 residues. Germline V gene lookup returns CDR1 MNHEY and CDR2 SVGAGI. The CDR3 here is CASRRRTGGLLNTEAFF. DNA of the CDR3: TGTGCCAGCAGGCGTCGGACAGGGGGCCTTCTTAACACTGAAGCTTTCTTT.

This clonotype showed up many times. The chain couples TRBV29-1 to TRBJ1-2; a weak D match, TRBD1 (6 bases). With 0 bases removed from V and 4 bases from J, the gap between germline ends came to 15 bases. Germline V gene sequence: CDR1 SQVTM, CDR2 ANQGSEA. The CDR3 sequence is 15 residues long. CDR3 DNA sequence: TGCAGCGTTGAAGACAGAAACAGGGCCGGCTATGGCTACACCTTC. It specifies CSVEDRNRAGYGYTF. The variable domain in full, completed from reference TRBV29-1 and TRBJ1-2, reads SAVISQKPSRDICQRGTSLTIQCQVDSQVTMMFWYRQQPGQSLTLIATANQGSEATYESGFVIDKFPISRPNLTFSTLTVSNMSPEDSSIYLCSVEDRNRAGYGYTFGSGTRLTVV.

As regards this clonotype: This clone may be a read error of a much larger clone one base away. J is TRBJ1-2 and V is TRBV6-1; D ambiguous. Germline loops: CDR1 MNHNS, CDR2 SASEGT. There are 12 residues in the CDR3. V was shortened by 4 bases and J by 5 bases, with 8 bases between the two germline ends. CDR3 protein: CASSVRLYGYTF. The CDR3 region has the DNA TGTGCCAGCAGTGTCAGACTGTATGGCTACACCTTC.

This clonotype was picked up many times. V and J are TRBV5-4 and TRBJ2-5, with D perhaps matching TRBD1 or TRBD2 (5 bases each). There are 13 residues in the CDR3. Trimming removed 2 bases from V and 5 bases from J, with 10 bases in between. CDR1 and CDR2 from the germline V gene are SGHNT and YYREEE (reference sequence). Here the CDR3 DNA reads TGTGCCAGCAGCTTTGGGACCGAGGAGACCCAGTACTTC. Translating it yields CASSFGTEETQYF.

The CDR3 coding sequence is TGCGCCAGCAGCTTGCGTAAGGGGGACTACACCTTC. Its translation: CASSLRKGDYTF. This chain uses TRBV5-1 with TRBJ1-2, with D maybe TRBD1 (6 bases). The CDR3 runs 12 residues. Trimming removed 1 base at V and 10 bases at J, with 11 bases between. The germline CDR1 and CDR2 sequences are SGHRS and YFSETQ.

This clonotype was counted many times. V gene TRBV6-5 combines with J gene TRBJ1-6; TRBD1 might be the D (6 bases). The CDR3 contains 13 residues. Germline loops: CDR1 MNHEY, CDR2 SVGAGI. Trimming cost V 7 bases and J 5 bases, with 9 bases left between them. This CDR3 reads CASKGGNNSPLHF. The CDR3 nucleotides read TGTGCCAGCAAGGGGGGGAATAATTCACCCCTCCACTTT.

As to this clonotype: One junction end does not reproduce the germline sequence, and a read error may be involved. The rearrangement joins TRBV18 to TRBJ2-5, with D possibly TRBD1 on 6 matching bases. Germline CDR1 and CDR2: KGHSH and LQKENI. The CDR3 is 13 amino acids. The CDR3: CASSSQGPEAQYF. In DNA form, the CDR3 reads TGTGCCAGCTCGTCACAGGGCCCAGAGGCCCAGTACTTC.

This clonotype was found many times. The chain uses TRBV7-3 and TRBJ2-1; 10 bases match TRBD1. This CDR3 spans 16 amino acids. Germline CDR1 and CDR2: SGHTA and FQGTGA. The ends lost 3 bases at V and 7 bases at J; junction bases unmatched: 9. This chain's CDR3 is CASSFHPDRGRNEQFF. CDR3 DNA: TGTGCCAGCAGCTTCCACCCGGACAGGGGGAGGAATGAGCAGTTCTTC. The full variable domain, its missing parts supplied by reference TRBV7-3 and TRBJ2-1, is GAGVSQTPSNKVTEKGKYVELRCDPISGHTALYWYRQSLGQGPEFLIYFQGTGAADDSGLPNDRFFAVRPEGSVSTLKIQRTERGDSAVYLCASSFHPDRGRNEQFFGPGTRLTVL.

As concerns this clonotype: A much larger clone lies one base from this, so it may be a read error. The chain uses TRBV6-5 and TRBJ1-1; D is unclear. CDR3 length equals 13 residues. The germline gives CDR1 MNHEY, CDR2 SVGAGI. Trimming took off 6 bases at V and 0 bases at J, with 8 bases between the two ends. In nucleotides, the CDR3 is TGTGCCAGCAGGAGGACGGTGAACACTGAAGCTTTCTTT. This encodes CASRRTVNTEAFF.

This clonotype has ten or more counts. The chain links TRBV12-3 or TRBV12-4 to TRBJ1-4, with D tentatively TRBD1 (6 bases). Trimming left V 2 bases short and J 1 base short, with 14 bases between. This CDR3 has 17 residues. The CDR3: CASSLTGRGRTNEKLFF. CDR3 DNA sequence: TGTGCCAGCAGTTTAACGGGCAGGGGCAGAACTAATGAAAAACTGTTTTTT.

This clonotype was seen many times. The chain recombines TRBV20-1 with TRBJ2-3, with 7 bases matching TRBD2. CDR3 length: 15 residues. CDR1 DFQATT and CDR2 SNEGSKA come from the germline V gene (reference sequence). V was pared by 6 bases and J by 3 bases, with 12 bases of the junction left unmatched. CDR3 residues: CSAKTTGLRTDTQYF. For the CDR3, the DNA is TGCAGTGCAAAAACCACGGGACTAAGGACAGATACGCAGTATTTT.